The next 19 T cell receptor beta chains were all read from a single sample in a study of shared clonotypes between healthy human individuals. Generated by immunoSEQ multiplex PCR, the TCRdb table keeps only in-frame clones and is missing some. Among around 2.3 million clones, nearly 97% were seen once, and the ten largest hold 0.1% to 0.15%. The sequencing sample was made of naive CD4+ T cells sorted from blood. Subset denoted: CD45RA+ positively selected. These receptor sequences come from a man aged 18 to 30 in good health.

The chain carries TRBV9 and TRBJ2-3; a weak D match, TRBD2 (6 bases). CDR3 length: 16 amino acids. Germline CDR1 is SGDLS and CDR2 is YYNGEE. The ends were cut back, 4 bases at V and 1 base at J, with 16 bases in the middle. CDR3 amino acids: CASSTSSRRGTDTQYF. Here the CDR3 DNA reads TGTGCCAGCAGCACAAGTAGCAGGAGGGGCACAGATACGCAGTATTTT.

The chain uses TRBV30 and TRBJ1-3; D is perhaps TRBD1 (6 bases). Germline V CDR1 and CDR2: GTSNPN, SVGIG (reference sequence). There are 13 residues in the CDR3. The V end was cut by 5 bases, the J end by 0 bases, with 8 bases between. This chain's CDR3 is CAWGQHSGNTIYF. Here the CDR3 DNA reads TGTGCCTGGGGACAGCACTCTGGAAACACCATATATTTT.

The chain employs TRBV28 and TRBJ1-4, with D perhaps TRBD1 (5 bases). This CDR3 is 13 amino acids long. Germline-derived CDR1 and CDR2 are MDHEN and SYDVKM. Trimming removed 10 bases from V and 10 bases from J, with 19 bases in between. CDR3 in DNA: TGTGCCACCCACGTCACCCAGGGAGGAAAACTGTTTTTT. Protein product: CATHVTQGGKLFF.

The chain links TRBV9 to TRBJ2-3; no definite D call. Germline V CDR1 and CDR2: SGDLS, YYNGEE. The CDR3 is 13 residues long. Trimming stripped 4 bases from V and 2 bases from J, with 8 bases between. The CDR3 loop reads CASSSGSTDTQYF. In DNA form, the CDR3 reads TGTGCCAGCAGCTCCGGGTCCACAGATACGCAGTATTTT.

V gene TRBV9 combines with J gene TRBJ2-2; 7 nucleotides match TRBD2. The CDR3 is 14 residues long. Germline V gives CDR1 SGDLS, CDR2 YYNGEE. After removal of 6 bases from V and 6 bases from J, the junction contained 8 bases not matched to a gene. The CDR3 sequence: CASTSGTGAGELFF. The CDR3 DNA follows: TGTGCCAGCACCAGCGGGACTGGAGCCGGGGAGCTGTTTTTT.

The CDR3 reads CASSQDPKGFGRGRFFYGYTF. Here the CDR3 DNA reads TGCGCCAGCAGCCAAGATCCTAAGGGGTTTGGCAGGGGACGTTTCTTCTATGGCTACACCTTC. The V gene is TRBV4-1, the J gene TRBJ1-2, with D perhaps matching TRBD1 (6 bases). The length of the CDR3 is 21 residues. Germline V lookup: CDR1 MGHRA, CDR2 YSYEKL. V was trimmed by 0 bases and J by 4 bases, leaving 30 bases between them.

The rearrangement joins TRBV11-2 to TRBJ2-1, with D possibly being TRBD2 (5 bases). CDR1 is SGHAT and CDR2 is FQNNGV in the germline V gene. The V end was cut by 1 base, the J end by 0 bases, with 13 bases between. This CDR3 contains 17 residues. CDR3 nucleotides: TGTGCCAGCAGCTTAGGGAGGACTTCTTACTCCTACAATGAGCAGTTCTTC. This encodes CASSLGRTSYSYNEQFF.

The chain joins TRBV18 to TRBJ2-3, with D possibly being TRBD1 or TRBD2 (5 bases each). CDR1 and CDR2 (germline): KGHSH, LQKENI. The CDR3 is 15 amino acids. Between the trimmed V and J ends, which lost 4 bases and 0 bases, there was a span of 11 bases. CDR3 loop: CASSLRDPSTDTQYF. The CDR3 nucleotides are TGTGCCAGCTCACTCCGGGACCCAAGCACAGATACGCAGTATTTT. Looking up the rest from reference TRBV18 and TRBJ2-3 gives the full variable domain: NAGVMQNPRHLVRRRGQEARLRCSPMKGHSHVYWYRQLPEEGLKFMVYLQKENIIDESGMPKERFSAEFPKEGPSILRIQQVVRGDSAAYFCASSLRDPSTDTQYFGPGTRLTVL.

The rearrangement links TRBV4-1 to TRBJ1-2; D remains ambiguous. Germline CDR1 and CDR2: MGHRA and YSYEKL. Trimming removed 2 bases at V and 0 bases at J, with 13 bases between. This CDR3 region has 16 residues. The chain's CDR3 is CASSQPSWASNYGYTF. CDR3 bases: TGCGCCAGCAGCCAACCCTCTTGGGCCTCTAACTATGGCTACACCTTC.

Regarding this clone: Other DNA sequences in the same sample also yield this CDR3. This chain links TRBV5-8 with TRBJ1-2, with 9 bases matching TRBD1. Germline values: CDR1 SGHTS, CDR2 YDEGEE. CDR3 length equals 14 residues. V lost 4 bases, J lost 2 bases, and 3 bases stayed unmatched. CDR3 bases: TGTGCCAGCAGCCCGGGACAGGGAAACTATGGCTACACCTTC. It translates to CASSPGQGNYGYTF.

This chain links TRBV20-1 with TRBJ2-7, with no clear D. Trimming pared 6 bases from V and 3 bases from J, leaving 6 bases between. The CDR3 runs 10 residues. Germline CDR1 is DFQATT and CDR2 is SNEGSKA (reference sequence). The CDR3 coding sequence is TGCAGTGCCGTATACTACGAGCAGTACTTC. This codes for CSAVYYEQYF.

This chain uses TRBV9 with TRBJ2-2; D unclear. Germline CDR1 is SGDLS and CDR2 is YYNGEE. CDR3 length: 13 residues. V lost 3 bases to trimming and J lost 1 base, with 4 bases between them. This chain's CDR3 is CASSAKNTGELFF. Here the CDR3 DNA reads TGTGCCAGCAGCGCTAAGAACACCGGGGAGCTGTTTTTT.

The chain is built from TRBV2 and TRBJ2-7, with TRBD1 matching over 10 bases. V trimming: 5 bases; J trimming: 3 bases; junction bases outside the gene matches: 4. This CDR3 spans 14 amino acids. In germline, CDR1 is SNHLY, CDR2 FYNNEI. The CDR3 spells CASSKDRGVYEQYF. CDR3 DNA: TGTGCCAGCAGTAAGGACAGGGGGGTCTACGAGCAGTACTTC.

This clone was recorded a few times. The chain recombines TRBV5-1 with TRBJ1-1, with TRBD1 matching 7 bases. The CDR3 totals 14 residues. Unmatched junction bases numbered 4, after V lost 4 bases and J lost 1 base. Germline V CDR1 and CDR2: SGHRS, YFSETQ. This CDR3 is CASSAGQQNTEAFF. In DNA, the CDR3 is TGCGCCAGCAGCGCGGGACAGCAGAACACTGAAGCTTTCTTT.

This chain connects TRBV5-1 to TRBJ2-7, with a weak D call TRBD1 (6 bases). The length of the CDR3 is 13 residues. Trimming shortened V by 5 bases and J by 6 bases, and 15 bases separated the two germline ends. CDR1 SGHRS and CDR2 YFSETQ come from the germline V gene. Here the CDR3 reads CASSRQVSGEQYF. In DNA form, the CDR3 reads TGCGCCAGCAGTCGACAGGTGTCGGGCGAGCAGTACTTC.

The chain carries TRBV10-3 and TRBJ1-5; D is perhaps TRBD1 (5 bases). The length of the CDR3 is 14 residues. The V gene lost 2 bases and the J gene lost 6 bases, with 11 bases spanning the gap. The V gene's germline CDR1 is ENHRY and CDR2 SYGVKD. CDR3 sequence reads: CAISEDSNIQPQHF. The CDR3 DNA reads TGTGCCATCAGTGAGGACAGCAATATTCAGCCCCAGCATTTT.

The CDR3 protein is CASSLWDRVAYEQYF. DNA for the CDR3: TGTGCCAGCAGCTTATGGGACAGGGTAGCTTACGAGCAGTACTTC. The rearrangement links TRBV7-2 to TRBJ2-7; 9 bases are a match to TRBD1. Germline V gene sequence: CDR1 SGHTA, CDR2 FQGNSA. J was trimmed by 4 bases and V by 2 bases; bases with no gene match: 6. The CDR3 spans 15 residues.

J is TRBJ2-3 and V is TRBV7-2, with 15 bases aligning to TRBD2. Trimming at V came to 1 base and at J to 4 bases, leaving 3 bases not matched to a gene. Germline values: CDR1 SGHTA, CDR2 FQGNSA. This CDR3 has 17 amino acids. This CDR3 reads CASSLVGLAGGPDTQYF. The DNA of the CDR3 is TGTGCCAGCAGCTTAGTGGGACTAGCGGGAGGACCAGATACGCAGTATTTT. Full variable domain (rest looked up from reference TRBV7-2 and TRBJ2-3): GAGVSQSPSNKVTEKGKDVELRCDPISGHTALYWYRQSLGQGLEFLIYFQGNSAPDKSGLPSDRFSAERTGGSVSTLTIQRTQQEDSAVYLCASSLVGLAGGPDTQYFGPGTRLTVL.

The CDR3, as DNA: TGCGCCAGCAGCCAAGGCAGGACCTCGCAAGAGACCCAGTACTTC. It specifies CASSQGRTSQETQYF. The chain links TRBV4-3 to TRBJ2-5; D is uncertain. CDR3 length: 15 residues. From germline, CDR1 is LGHNA and CDR2 YSLEER. V was cut by 1 base and J by 2 bases, with 11 bases left in between.